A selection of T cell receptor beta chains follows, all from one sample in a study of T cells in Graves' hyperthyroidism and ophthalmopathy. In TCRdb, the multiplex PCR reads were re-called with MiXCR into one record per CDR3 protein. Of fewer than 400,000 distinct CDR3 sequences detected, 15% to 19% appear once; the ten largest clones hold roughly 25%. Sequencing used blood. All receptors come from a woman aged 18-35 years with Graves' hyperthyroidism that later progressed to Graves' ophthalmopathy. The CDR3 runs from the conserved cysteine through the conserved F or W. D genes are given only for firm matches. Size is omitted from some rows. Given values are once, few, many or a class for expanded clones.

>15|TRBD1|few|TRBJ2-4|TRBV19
CASSLTGDSKNIQYF
TGTGCCAGTAGTTTGACAGGGGATTCCAAAAACATTCAGTACTTC
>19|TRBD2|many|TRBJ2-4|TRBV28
CASSFGPYRLARAKNIQYF
TGTGCCAGCAGTTTTGGGCCCTACCGACTAGCTAGGGCCAAAAACATTCAGTACTTC
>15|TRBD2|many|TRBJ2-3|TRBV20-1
CSATIEGGRADTQYF
TGCAGTGCTACTATCGAAGGCGGGAGGGCCGATACGCAGTATTTT
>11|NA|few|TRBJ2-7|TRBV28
CACGLSDEQYF
TGTGCCTGCGGCCTTTCGGACGAGCAGTACTTC
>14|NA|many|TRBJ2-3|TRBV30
CAWSVTASTDTQYF
TGTGCCTGGAGTGTAACGGCAAGCACAGATACGCAGTATTTT
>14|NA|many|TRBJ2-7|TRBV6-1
CASSPGLETYEQYF
TGTGCCAGCAGTCCGGGACTTGAAACCTACGAGCAGTACTTC
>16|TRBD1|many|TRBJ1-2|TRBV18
CASSLTRDSANYGYTF
TGTGCCAGCTCACTTACCCGGGACAGCGCTAACTATGGCTACACCTTC
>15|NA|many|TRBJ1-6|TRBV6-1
CASTKTTGEVSPLHF
TGTGCCAGCACAAAGACCACGGGTGAGGTTTCACCCCTCCACTTT
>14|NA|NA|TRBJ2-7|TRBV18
CASSPETGVYEQYF
TGTGCCAGCTCACCGGAGACAGGAGTTTACGAGCAGTACTTC
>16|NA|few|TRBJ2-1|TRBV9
CASRVPIFWLSREQFF
TGTGCCAGCAGGGTACCTATTTTTTGGTTGTCGCGTGAGCAGTTCTTC
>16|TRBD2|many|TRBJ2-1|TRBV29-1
CSVELAGVFRYNEQFF
TGCAGCGTTGAACTAGCGGGAGTATTCCGGTACAATGAGCAGTTCTTC
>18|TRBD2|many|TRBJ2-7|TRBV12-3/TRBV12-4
CASSFGTSGRGLSYEQYF
TGTGCCAGCAGTTTCGGGACTAGCGGGAGGGGGCTCTCCTACGAGCAGTACTTC
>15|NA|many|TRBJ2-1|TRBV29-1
CSTEGDPRVYNEQFF
TGCAGTACCGAGGGGGACCCGCGTGTCTACAATGAGCAGTTCTTC
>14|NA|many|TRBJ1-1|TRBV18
CASSPVRVNTEAFF
TGTGCCAGCTCACCTGTACGGGTGAACACTGAAGCTTTCTTT
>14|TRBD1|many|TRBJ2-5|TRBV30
CAQDRGLPKETQYF
TGTGCCCAGGACAGGGGGCTCCCCAAAGAGACCCAGTACTTC
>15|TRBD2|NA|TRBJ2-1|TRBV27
CASCFTGGPGNEQFF
TGTGCCAGCTGCTTTACGGGAGGGCCGGGCAATGAGCAGTTCTTC
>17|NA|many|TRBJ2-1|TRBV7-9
CASSLPGGTPLYNEQFF
TGTGCCAGCAGCTTGCCTGGGGGAACCCCCTTATACAATGAGCAGTTCTTC
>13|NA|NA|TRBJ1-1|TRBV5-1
CASSAAPSLEAFF
TGCGCCAGCAGCGCCGCGCCCAGCCTTGAAGCTTTCTTT
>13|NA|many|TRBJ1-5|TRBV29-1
CSVEEGGNQPQHF
TGCAGCGTTGAAGAGGGTGGCAATCAGCCCCAGCATTTT
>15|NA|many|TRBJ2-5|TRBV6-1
CASSEVYRAGETQYF
TGTGCCAGCAGTGAAGTGTACAGGGCTGGAGAGACCCAGTACTTC
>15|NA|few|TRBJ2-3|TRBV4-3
CASSQDILQKDTQYF
TGCGCCAGCAGCCAAGATATTCTGCAAAAAGATACGCAGTATTTT
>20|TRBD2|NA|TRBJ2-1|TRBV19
CASSIDIIAGVKPPMYQQFF
TGTGCCAGTAGTATAGATATAATAGCGGGAGTTAAACCACCCATGTATCAGCAGTTCTTC
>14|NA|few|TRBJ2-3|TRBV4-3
CASSQERDTDTQYF
TGCGCCAGCAGCCAAGAAAGGGACACAGATACGCAGTATTTT
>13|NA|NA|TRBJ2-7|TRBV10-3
CAISPPSRSEQYF
TGTGCCATCAGTCCCCCGTCGAGGTCCGAGCAGTACTTC
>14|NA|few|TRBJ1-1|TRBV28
CASSLSGGSTEAFF
TGTGCCAGCAGTTTATCGGGGGGTAGCACTGAAGCTTTCTTT
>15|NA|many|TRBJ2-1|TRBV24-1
CATSDFKSPGNEQFF
TGTGCCACCAGTGATTTTAAGAGTCCGGGCAATGAGCAGTTCTTC
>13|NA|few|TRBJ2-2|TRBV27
CASSFQRTGELFF
TGTGCCAGCAGTTTCCAGCGCACCGGGGAGCTGTTTTTT
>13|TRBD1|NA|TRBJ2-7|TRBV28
CASSFMGQVEQYF
TGTGCCAGCAGTTTTATGGGACAGGTCGAGCAGTACTTC
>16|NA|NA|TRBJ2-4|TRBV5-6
CASSYLGQHGENIQYF
TGTGCCAGCAGTTATTTAGGACAGCACGGCGAAAACATTCAGTACTTC